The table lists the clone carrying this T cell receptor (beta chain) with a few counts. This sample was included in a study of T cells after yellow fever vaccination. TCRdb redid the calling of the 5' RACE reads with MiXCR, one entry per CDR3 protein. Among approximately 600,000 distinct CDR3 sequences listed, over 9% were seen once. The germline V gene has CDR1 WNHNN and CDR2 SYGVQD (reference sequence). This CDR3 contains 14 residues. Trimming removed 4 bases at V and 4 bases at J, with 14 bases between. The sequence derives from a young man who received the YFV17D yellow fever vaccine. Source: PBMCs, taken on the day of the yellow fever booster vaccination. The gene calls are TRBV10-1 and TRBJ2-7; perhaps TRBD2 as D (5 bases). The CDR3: CASSGQSGGYEQYF. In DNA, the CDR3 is TGCGCCAGCAGTGGGCAGTCGGGCGGGTACGAGCAGTACTTC.